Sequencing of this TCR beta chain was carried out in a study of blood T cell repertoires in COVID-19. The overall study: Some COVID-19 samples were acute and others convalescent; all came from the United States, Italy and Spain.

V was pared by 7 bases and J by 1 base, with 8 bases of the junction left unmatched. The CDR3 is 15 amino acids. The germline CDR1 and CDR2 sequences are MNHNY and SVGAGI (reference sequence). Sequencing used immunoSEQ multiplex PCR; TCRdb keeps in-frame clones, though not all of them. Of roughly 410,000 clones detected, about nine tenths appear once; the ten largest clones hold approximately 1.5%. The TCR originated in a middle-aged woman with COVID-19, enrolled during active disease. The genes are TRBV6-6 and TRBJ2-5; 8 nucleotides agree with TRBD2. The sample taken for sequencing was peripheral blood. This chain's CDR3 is CASTLIAGLQETQYF. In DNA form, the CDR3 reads TGTGCCAGCACTTTAATAGCGGGGCTCCAAGAGACCCAGTACTTC.